This T cell receptor (beta chain) came from a study of identical twins. This CDR3 is 10 amino acids long. V was clipped by 6 bases and J by 7 bases, with 4 bases between them. Germline V gives CDR1 SNHLY, CDR2 FYNNEI. cDNA carried unique molecular identifiers, and a universal primer site was added by template switching. TCRdb fed the 5' RACE reads into MiXCR, producing one record per CDR3 protein. The table lists 550,000 to 700,000 distinct CDR3 sequences, approximately 22% of them singletons. The data also belong to a second study, concerning T cells expressing NK-cell markers. That publication notes: Of the CD8+ T cells in six or seven donors, 1.0-7.0% belonged to dominant NKG2C+ clonotypes.

The TCR originated in a woman younger than 35 in good health. This chain connects TRBV2 to TRBJ1-3; no firm D call. The material sequenced was PBMCs. CDR3 bases: TGTGCCAGCAGCATGAACACCATATATTTT. As protein: CASSMNTIYF.